This TCR beta chain was identified during a study of cytomegalovirus exposure and HLA in healthy donors. Findings of the study overall: Most TCR sequences were seen very rarely across donors, but some public TCRs occurred in many. Earlier analysis looked at TCR beta V segments, and most were productive about 90% or about 30% of the time. Later analysis showed TCR association rates varying by HLA locus, highest for DRB1 and lowest for HLA-C.

The V gene's germline CDR1 is SGHRS and CDR2 YFSETQ. This CDR3 has 15 residues. V shed 6 bases and J 5 bases; nucleotides not matched to a gene: 11. Remarks on this clone: Its antigen remains unknown.

60 Vbeta and 13 Jbeta primers were used in PCR. Libraries were prepared by immunoSEQ multiplex PCR; TCRdb keeps only in-frame clonotypes and omits some of them. Of about 130,000 clones in the sample, approximately 78% were seen once. The V and J genes are TRBV5-1 and TRBJ1-1, with 9 bases matching TRBD1. The sample comprised PBMCs. This receptor was obtained from a man aged 25-45 years in good health and CMV-seropositive. CDR3 nucleotides: TGCGCCAGCAACCAGGTGGACAGGGGAGGGACTGAAGCTTTCTTT. Translated, it gives CASNQVDRGGTEAFF.